The 21 T cell receptor beta chains given below trace back to one sample, sequenced in a study of regulatory T cells in long-lasting Graves disease. Time point: newly diagnosed GD, antithyroid drugs for less than 3 months. Researchers made the TCR library from RNA that was extracted from PBMCs. Investigators prepared the TCR beta libraries by applying iRepertoire HTBI primers and Arm-PCR of CDR3 regions. TCRdb re-called the multiplex PCR reads with MiXCR, one entry per CDR3 protein. The sample consists of some 220,000 distinct CDR3 sequences, 15% to 20% of them appearing once. The sample was also linked to a second study, of T cells in Graves' hyperthyroidism and ophthalmopathy.

The source material was peripheral blood mononuclear cells (PBMCs), sampled at new diagnosis, from a patient treated with antithyroid drugs. These receptors were collected from a woman aged 25-40 years with Graves disease.

This clonotype was counted at least ten times. The chain combines TRBV20-1 with TRBJ1-2, with TRBD1 matching 7 bases. The CDR3 spans 15 residues. The ends lost 0 bases at V and 4 bases at J; junction bases unmatched: 8. Germline V gives CDR1 DFQATT, CDR2 SNEGSKA (reference sequence). As DNA, the CDR3 is TGCAGTGCTAGAGATCGAGGACAGGCCCTCTATGGCTACACCTTC. Protein sequence: CSARDRGQALYGYTF.

At least ten counts were recorded for this clonotype. V gene TRBV7-2 combines with J gene TRBJ2-7; a possible D gene is TRBD2 (6 bases). V was cut by 5 bases and J by 7 bases, with 12 bases left in between. The CDR3 is 12 residues long. The germline V gene has CDR1 SGHTA and CDR2 FQGNSA. CDR3 protein: CASSPYRGEQYF. For the CDR3, the DNA is TGTGCCAGCAGCCCTTACCGGGGGGAGCAGTACTTC.

This clonotype was observed many times. The chain carries TRBV24-1 and TRBJ1-1; no clear D gene. Trimming pared 3 bases from V and 3 bases from J, leaving 4 bases between. CDR1 and CDR2 from the germline V gene are KGHDR and SFDVKD. The CDR3 spans 12 residues. CDR3 loop: CATSDMDTEAFF. The CDR3 nucleotides read TGTGCCACCAGTGATATGGACACTGAAGCTTTCTTT.

This clonotype was found many times. The DNA of the CDR3 is TGTGCCAGCAGCCAAGACAGGGGGCCTGAAGCTTTCTTT. Amino acids: CASSQDRGPEAFF. This chain links TRBV6-2 or TRBV6-3 with TRBJ1-1, with 10 positions matching TRBD1. CDR1 is MNHEY, CDR2 SVGEGT, per germline. CDR3 size: 13 residues. V shed 6 bases, J shed 6 bases, and the junction held 4 bases outside the gene matches.

This clonotype was found many times. The chain couples TRBV20-1 to TRBJ2-1; perhaps TRBD1 as D (5 bases). The CDR3 has 14 residues. Trimming took 5 bases from V and 8 from J, leaving 19 bases between them. Germline CDR1 DFQATT, CDR2 SNEGSKA (reference sequence). The DNA of the CDR3 is TGCAGTGCTTCTTCACTCTCAGGGATGGATGAGCAGTTCTTC. Protein product: CSASSLSGMDEQFF.

Regarding this clonotype: This may be a read error: a much more frequent sequence differs by one nucleotide. This chain uses TRBV5-8 with TRBJ1-5; D is ambiguous. Germline CDR1 reads SGHTS; CDR2 reads YDEGEE. CDR3 length equals 16 residues. V gave up 1 base and J gave up 0 bases, with 11 bases separating them. CDR3 region: CASSLQECYSNQPQHF. The CDR3 region has the DNA TGTGCCAGCAGCTTGCAGGAGTGCTATAGCAATCAGCCCCAGCATTTT. Full variable domain (outside the CDR3, taken from reference TRBV5-8 and TRBJ1-5): EAGVTQSPTHLIKTRGQQATLRCSPISGHTSVYWYQQALGLGLQFLLWYDEGEERNRGNFPPRFSGRQFPNYSSELNVNALELEDSALYLCASSLQECYSNQPQHFGDGTRLSIL.

This clonotype was seen repeatedly, ten times or more. V gene TRBV28 combines with J gene TRBJ2-1, with 11 positions matching TRBD2. Germline V lookup: CDR1 MDHEN, CDR2 SYDVKM. The CDR3 spans 16 residues. Losses at the gene ends were 6 bases for V and 1 base for J; bases not matched to a gene: 5. Written as DNA, the CDR3 is TGTGCCAGCAGCCTTAGCGGGGGGGCTTCCTACAATGAGCAGTTCTTC. Residues: CASSLSGGASYNEQFF.

The sample holds a few counts of this clonotype. This could be a read error, since a much larger clone is one nucleotide away. This chain joins TRBV7-8 and TRBJ1-1, with a possible D match to TRBD1 (5 bases). Germline assignment: CDR1 SGHVS and CDR2 FQNEAQ. The CDR3 runs to 14 residues. The CDR3, as DNA: TGTGCCAGCAGCTTAGGGCAGGTGGACACTGAAGCTCTCTTT. This codes for CASSLGQVDTEALF.

The CDR3 loop is CATSDFASGGARDTQYF. The CDR3 DNA reads as TGTGCCACCAGTGATTTTGCTAGCGGGGGGGCCCGAGATACGCAGTATTTT. The chain carries TRBV24-1 and TRBJ2-3, with 12 bases fitting TRBD2. The CDR3 totals 17 residues. Trimming took 1 base from V and 5 from J; bases not matched to a gene: 6. Germline values: CDR1 KGHDR, CDR2 SFDVKD.

This clonotype was counted ten times or more. The chain employs TRBV6-1 and TRBJ2-3; no reliable D call. V lost 6 bases and J lost 0, with 16 bases in between. Germline V gene sequence: CDR1 MNHNS, CDR2 SASEGT. The CDR3 is 16 amino acids. CDR3 nucleotide sequence: TGTGCCAGCAGCAGAAAACACCTCTCGAGCACAGATACGCAGTATTTT. Its protein is CASSRKHLSSTDTQYF.

This clonotype was counted ten times or more. The chain uses TRBV28 and TRBJ1-5; TRBD1 matches at 8 bases. The CDR3 sequence is 16 residues long. The ends lost 6 bases at V and 4 bases at J; junction bases unmatched: 11. Germline V gene sequence: CDR1 MDHEN, CDR2 SYDVKM. The CDR3 sequence is CASRPIDRGRNQPQHF. The CDR3 DNA reads TGTGCCAGCAGACCGATCGACAGGGGCCGGAATCAGCCCCAGCATTTT.

This clonotype was picked up many times. The chain is built from TRBV2 and TRBJ2-3, with a weak D call TRBD2 (6 bases). The CDR3 has 15 residues. The V and J ends lost 3 bases and 2 bases respectively, with 12 bases between them. Germline V gene lookup returns CDR1 SNHLY and CDR2 FYNNEI. In nucleotides, the CDR3 is TGTGCCAGCAGTGACGGGAAGGACTACACAGATACGCAGTATTTT. Translation gives CASSDGKDYTDTQYF.

This clonotype was recorded only once. The chain is built from TRBV10-3 and TRBJ2-6, with TRBD2 as a possible D gene (6 bases). Looked up from germline, CDR1 is ENHRY and CDR2 is SYGVKD. Between the trimmed V and J ends, which lost 8 bases and 2 bases, there was a span of 13 bases. The CDR3 runs to 15 residues. This CDR3 is CAIGRHHAGANVLTF. CDR3 nucleotide sequence: TGTGCCATCGGGAGGCATCATGCTGGGGCCAACGTCCTGACTTTC.

This chain joins TRBV7-2 and TRBJ2-3; D unclear. The ends were cut back, 1 base at V and 4 bases at J, with 9 bases in the middle. This CDR3 region has 14 residues. Per germline, CDR1 SGHTA and CDR2 FQGNSA. The CDR3 loop is CASSLGPVADTQYF. DNA of the CDR3: TGTGCCAGCAGCTTAGGGCCGGTTGCAGATACGCAGTATTTT.

This clonotype was counted a few times. One base away lies a much larger clone, so this may be a sequencing read error. This chain uses TRBV20-1 with TRBJ2-5, with D tentatively TRBD1 or TRBD2 (5 bases each). The CDR3 is made up of 16 amino acids. Germline assignment: CDR1 DFQATT and CDR2 SNEGSKA (reference sequence). With 3 bases removed from V and 1 base from J, the gap between germline ends came to 18 bases. The CDR3 region is CSARPAGLGRQETQYF. The CDR3 DNA reads as TGCAGTGCTAGGCCCGCGGGTCTGGGACGCCAAGAGACCCAGTACTTC.

This clonotype was seen many times. For the CDR3, the DNA is TGTGCCAGCAGTGTTGACAGGGTGCGTGAAAAACTGTTTTTT. Protein: CASSVDRVREKLFF. The chain recombines TRBV6-1 with TRBJ1-4; 7 nucleotides line up with TRBD1. This CDR3 has 14 amino acids. After removal of 4 bases from V and 7 bases from J, the junction contained 6 bases not matched to a gene. Germline lookup yields CDR1 MNHNS and CDR2 SASEGT.

This clonotype was seen many times. The chain uses TRBV6-1 and TRBJ1-2; TRBD1 is a possible D gene (6 bases). This CDR3 is built from 17 residues. CDR1 and CDR2 (germline): MNHNS, SASEGT. Trimming pared 7 bases from V and 4 bases from J, leaving 25 bases between. CDR3: CASTDSILQGEVYGYTF. The CDR3 DNA is TGTGCCAGCACCGACTCCATCCTACAGGGCGAGGTCTATGGCTACACCTTC.

This clonotype was counted many times. V and J are TRBV6-1 and TRBJ1-2; D remains unclear. The V end was cut by 7 bases, the J end by 5 bases, with 14 bases between. The V gene's germline CDR1 is MNHNS and CDR2 SASEGT. The CDR3 totals 13 residues. For the CDR3, the DNA is TGTGCCAGCACAAGGGCAGGAAAATATGGCTACACCTTC. Translated, it gives CASTRAGKYGYTF.

The genes are TRBV5-1 and TRBJ1-2; D not certain. The V gene lost 0 bases and the J gene lost 2 bases, with 8 bases spanning the gap. Germline CDR1 SGHRS, CDR2 YFSETQ. The CDR3 spans 14 residues. The CDR3 spells CASSLGHGNYGYTF. The CDR3 DNA reads TGCGCCAGCAGCTTGGGGCACGGGAACTATGGCTACACCTTC.

This clonotype appeared a few times. V is TRBV5-1 and J is TRBJ2-1; no firm D call. The tail of the sequence fits TRBJ2-5 better, so the J call may be wrong. Germline assignment: CDR1 SGHRS and CDR2 YFSETQ. The length of the CDR3 is 15 residues. CDR3 in amino acids: CASSLDYGVRETQYF. The CDR3, as DNA: TGCGCCAGCAGCTTGGATTACGGCGTTCGGGAGACCCAGTACTTC.

Concerning this clonotype itself: A much more abundant neighbour one base away suggests this may be a read error. The CDR3 end shows no conserved phenylalanine or tryptophan, and so a read error is likely. J is TRBJ2-2 and V is TRBV6-1; 13 bases match TRBD2. The CDR3 is made up of 20 amino acids. Per germline, CDR1 MNHNS and CDR2 SASEGT. V lost 4 bases and J lost 5; bases outside the gene matches: 16. CDR3 DNA sequence: TGTGCCAGCAGTGTCCAGAAGGAACTAGCGGGAGGGCCGAGTACCGGGGAGCTGTTTTCT. Amino acids: CASSVQKELAGGPSTGELFS.